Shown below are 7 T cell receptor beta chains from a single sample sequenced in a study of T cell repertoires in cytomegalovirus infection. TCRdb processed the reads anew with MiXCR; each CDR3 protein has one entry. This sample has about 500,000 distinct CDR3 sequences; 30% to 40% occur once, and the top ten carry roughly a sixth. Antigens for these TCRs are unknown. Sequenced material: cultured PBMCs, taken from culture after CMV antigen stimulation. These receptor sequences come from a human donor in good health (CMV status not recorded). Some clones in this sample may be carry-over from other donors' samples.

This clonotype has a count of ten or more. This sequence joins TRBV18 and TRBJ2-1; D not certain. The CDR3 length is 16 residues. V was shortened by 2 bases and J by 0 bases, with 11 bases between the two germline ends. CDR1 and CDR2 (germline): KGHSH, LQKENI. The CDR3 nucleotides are TGTGCCAGCTCACCATCCCGCGGAAGCTCCTACAATGAGCAGTTCTTC. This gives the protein CASSPSRGSSYNEQFF. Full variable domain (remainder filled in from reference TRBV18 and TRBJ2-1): NAGVMQNPRHLVRRRGQEARLRCSPMKGHSHVYWYRQLPEEGLKFMVYLQKENIIDESGMPKERFSAEFPKEGPSILRIQQVVRGDSAAYFCASSPSRGSSYNEQFFGPGTRLTVL.

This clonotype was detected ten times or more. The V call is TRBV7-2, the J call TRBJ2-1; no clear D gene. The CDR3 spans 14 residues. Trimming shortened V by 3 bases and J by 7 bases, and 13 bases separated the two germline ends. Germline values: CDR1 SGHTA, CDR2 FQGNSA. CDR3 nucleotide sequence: TGTGCCAGCAGCTTGATGGGATTCAGTAATGAGCAGTTCTTC. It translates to CASSLMGFSNEQFF.

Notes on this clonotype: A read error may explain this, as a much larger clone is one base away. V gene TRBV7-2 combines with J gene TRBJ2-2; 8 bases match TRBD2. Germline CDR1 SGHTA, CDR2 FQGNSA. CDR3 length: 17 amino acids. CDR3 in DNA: TGTGCCAGCAGCCCTAGCTCCGGGACTAGGAACGCCGGGGAGCTGTTTTTT. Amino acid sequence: CASSPSSGTRNAGELFF.

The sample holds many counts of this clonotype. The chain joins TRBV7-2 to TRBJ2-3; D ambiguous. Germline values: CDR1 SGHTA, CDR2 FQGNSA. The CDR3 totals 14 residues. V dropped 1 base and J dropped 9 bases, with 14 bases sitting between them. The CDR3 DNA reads TGTGCCAGCAGCTTAGAGTCTTTCGTGGAAACGCAGTATTTT. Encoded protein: CASSLESFVETQYF.

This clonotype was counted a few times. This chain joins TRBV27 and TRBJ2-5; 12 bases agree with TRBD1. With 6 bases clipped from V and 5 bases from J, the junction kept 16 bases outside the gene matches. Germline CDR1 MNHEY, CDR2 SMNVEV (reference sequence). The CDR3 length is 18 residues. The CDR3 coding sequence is TGTGCCAGCAGACTCGGGACAGGGGGCGGACTAGGGGGTGAGACCCAGTACTTC. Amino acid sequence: CASRLGTGGGLGGETQYF.

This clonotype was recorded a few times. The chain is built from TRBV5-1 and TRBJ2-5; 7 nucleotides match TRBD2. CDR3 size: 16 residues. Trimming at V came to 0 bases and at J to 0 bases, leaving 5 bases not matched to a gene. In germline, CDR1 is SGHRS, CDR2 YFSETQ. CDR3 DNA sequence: TGCGCCAGCAGCTTGGAGTCTAGCGGTCACCAAGAGACCCAGTACTTC. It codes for CASSLESSGHQETQYF.

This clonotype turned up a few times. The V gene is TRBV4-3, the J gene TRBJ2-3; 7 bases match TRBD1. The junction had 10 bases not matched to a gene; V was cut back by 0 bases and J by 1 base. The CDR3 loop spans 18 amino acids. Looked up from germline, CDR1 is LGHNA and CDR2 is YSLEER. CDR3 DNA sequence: TGCGCCAGCAGCCAAGAGACCCCAACAGGGGTCCGCACAGATACGCAGTATTTT. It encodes CASSQETPTGVRTDTQYF.